Listed below are T cell receptor beta chains from one sample, sequenced in a study of blood T cell repertoires in COVID-19. The repertoire was sequenced with immunoSEQ multiplex PCR; TCRdb's copy has only in-frame clones and lacks some. The sample carries around 200,000 clones, 90% recorded once. Sequenced input: peripheral blood. The origin of the receptors is a man aged 50-60 years with acute or convalescent COVID-19. Both conserved end residues are part of each CDR3. D genes are given only for firm matches. Part of the rows lack a size; the others show once, few, many or a class for expanded clones.

j_call clone_size d_call v_call cdr3_aa cdr3_nt
TRBJ1-1 NA TRBD1 TRBV5-1 CASSLQGDTEAFF TGCGCCAGCAGCTTGCAGGGGGACACTGAAGCTTTCTTT
TRBJ2-1 NA TRBD1 TRBV11-3 CASSLDGTGRFCSGSNEQFF TGTGCCAGCAGCTTAGATGGGACAGGGAGATTCTGTTCGGGTTCCAATGAGCAGTTCTTC
TRBJ2-1 NA TRBD2 TRBV18 CASSPKREGRGSEQFF TGTGCCAGCTCACCGAAACGGGAGGGCCGGGGTAGTGAGCAGTTCTTC
TRBJ2-1 NA NA TRBV4-2 CASSQDLGEAYNEQFF TGTGCCAGCAGCCAAGATCTCGGGGAAGCCTACAATGAGCAGTTCTTC
TRBJ1-5 NA TRBD1 TRBV2 CASNSGQLNQPQHF TGTGCCAGCAACTCGGGACAGCTCAATCAGCCCCAGCATTTT
TRBJ1-1 few TRBD1 TRBV5-5 CASSGTDRANTEAFF TGTGCCAGCAGCGGGACCGACAGGGCGAACACTGAAGCTTTCTTT
TRBJ1-6 NA NA TRBV3-1/TRBV3-2 CASSQDRGSPLHF TGTGCCAGCAGCCAAGATAGGGGTTCACCCCTCCACTTT
TRBJ2-1 NA TRBD2 TRBV5-6 CASSISGTFYNEQFF TGTGCCAGCAGTATTAGCGGGACCTTCTACAATGAGCAGTTCTTC
TRBJ2-4 NA TRBD2 TRBV4-1 CASSQAYSGVAKNIQYF TGCGCCAGCAGCCAAGCGTATAGCGGGGTAGCCAAAAACATTCAGTACTTC
TRBJ1-1 once NA TRBV15 CATRATVNTEAFF TGTGCCACCAGGGCGACAGTGAACACTGAAGCTTTCTTT
TRBJ1-1 NA NA TRBV28 CASSLLVAGRGTEAFF TGTGCCAGCAGTTTATTAGTGGCAGGGCGGGGTACTGAAGCTTTCTTT
TRBJ1-5 NA NA TRBV7-3 CASSRGGNHYSNQPQHF TGTGCCAGCAGCCGGGGGGGCAACCATTATAGCAATCAGCCCCAGCATTTT
TRBJ2-7 NA TRBD1 TRBV10-1 CASSGQTGGYEQYF TGCGCCAGCAGCGGCCAGACAGGGGGCTACGAGCAGTACTTC
TRBJ1-1 NA TRBD1 TRBV27 CASSSGGNTEAFF TGTGCCAGCAGTTCAGGGGGGAACACTGAAGCTTTCTTT
TRBJ1-1 NA TRBD1 TRBV29-1 CSVDVEGARAFF TGCAGCGTTGATGTGGAGGGGGCGCGAGCTTTCTTT
TRBJ2-5 NA TRBD2 TRBV5-1 CASTRTGGGRETQYF TGCGCCAGCACCAGGACCGGGGGGGGCCGTGAGACCCAGTACTTC
TRBJ1-6 once TRBD1 TRBV2 CASSDRGYNSPLHF TGTGCCAGCAGTGACAGGGGGTATAATTCACCCCTCCACTTT
TRBJ2-1 once NA TRBV9 CASSADRGAPSYNEQFF TGTGCCAGCAGCGCCGACCGGGGAGCCCCCTCCTACAATGAGCAGTTCTTC
TRBJ2-3 NA TRBD2 TRBV2 CASSEPPGGTDTQYF TGTGCCAGCAGTGAACCACCCGGGGGGACAGATACGCAGTATTTT
TRBJ2-3 NA NA TRBV19 CASSRAQGIDNHGTQYF TGTGCCAGTAGTAGGGCCCAGGGGATCGACAATCATGGTACGCAGTATTTT
TRBJ2-2 NA NA TRBV5-6 CASSQDRNTGELFF TGTGCCAGCAGCCAAGACAGGAACACCGGGGAGCTGTTTTTT
TRBJ1-2 NA NA TRBV7-2 CASSFGLNYGYTF TGTGCCAGCAGCTTTGGCCTCAACTATGGCTACACCTTC
TRBJ2-1 NA NA TRBV19 CASSIGGDSYNEQFF TGTGCCAGTAGTATTGGCGGGGACTCCTACAATGAGCAGTTCTTC
TRBJ2-2 NA TRBD1 TRBV3-1/TRBV3-2 CASSQGQGFGELFF TGTGCCAGCAGCCAAGGACAGGGGTTCGGGGAGCTGTTTTTT
TRBJ1-4 once NA TRBV19 CASSIAGPHEKLFF TGTGCCAGTAGTATCGCGGGGCCCCATGAAAAACTGTTTTTT
TRBJ2-1 NA TRBD2 TRBV5-4 CATPGLAGSIEQFF TGTGCCACCCCGGGACTAGCGGGATCAATTGAGCAGTTCTTC
TRBJ1-6 NA NA TRBV30 CAWTVWGVNSPLHF TGTGCCTGGACAGTTTGGGGGGTTAATTCACCCCTCCACTTT
TRBJ2-1 NA TRBD2 TRBV7-9 CASTTLAGGPDEQFF TGTGCCAGCACCACACTAGCGGGGGGGCCTGATGAGCAGTTCTTC
TRBJ1-6 NA TRBD1 TRBV18 CASSQQGVRSPLHF TGTGCCAGCTCACAACAGGGGGTTCGTTCACCCCTCCACTTT
TRBJ1-6 NA NA TRBV2 CASSEPRSYNSPLHF TGTGCCAGCAGTGAACCCCGCTCCTATAATTCACCCCTCCACTTT
TRBJ2-2 NA NA TRBV27 CASGSGDTYTGELFF TGTGCCAGCGGTTCAGGGGACACCTACACCGGGGAGCTGTTTTTT